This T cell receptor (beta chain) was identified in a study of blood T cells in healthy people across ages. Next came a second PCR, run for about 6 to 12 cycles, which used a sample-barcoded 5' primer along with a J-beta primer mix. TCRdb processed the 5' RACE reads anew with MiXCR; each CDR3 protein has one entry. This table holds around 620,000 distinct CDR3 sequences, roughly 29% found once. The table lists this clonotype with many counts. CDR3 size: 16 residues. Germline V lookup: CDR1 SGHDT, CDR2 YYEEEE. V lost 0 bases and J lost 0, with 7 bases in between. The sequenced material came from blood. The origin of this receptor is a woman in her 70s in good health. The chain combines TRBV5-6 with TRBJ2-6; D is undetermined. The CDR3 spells CASSLATGSGANVLTF. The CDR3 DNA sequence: TGTGCCAGCAGCTTGGCTACGGGCTCTGGGGCCAACGTCCTGACTTTC.